This T cell receptor beta chain came from a study of T cell responses to AZD1222 COVID-19 vaccine. For this clone: Its antigen is unidentified.

Germline values: CDR1 SGHTS, CDR2 YDEGEE. V was pared by 6 bases and J by 4 bases, with 13 bases between. CDR3 length: 14 amino acids. General observations from the study: Spike was spanned by vaccine-associated CD4 TCRs, which were dominant at 160-218 and 743-854.

Assay: immunoSEQ multiplex PCR; the TCRdb copy retains only in-frame clones and omits some. The sample lists under 150,000 clones; 85% to 90% were seen once. Sample: peripheral blood, taken on day 0 of AZD1222 vaccination. This chain joins TRBV5-8 and TRBJ2-2; D call uncertain. The TCR comes from an adult in good health. The CDR3 region is CASTPRELTGELFF. CDR3 nucleotide sequence: TGTGCCAGCACCCCCCGTGAGCTCACCGGGGAGCTGTTTTTT.